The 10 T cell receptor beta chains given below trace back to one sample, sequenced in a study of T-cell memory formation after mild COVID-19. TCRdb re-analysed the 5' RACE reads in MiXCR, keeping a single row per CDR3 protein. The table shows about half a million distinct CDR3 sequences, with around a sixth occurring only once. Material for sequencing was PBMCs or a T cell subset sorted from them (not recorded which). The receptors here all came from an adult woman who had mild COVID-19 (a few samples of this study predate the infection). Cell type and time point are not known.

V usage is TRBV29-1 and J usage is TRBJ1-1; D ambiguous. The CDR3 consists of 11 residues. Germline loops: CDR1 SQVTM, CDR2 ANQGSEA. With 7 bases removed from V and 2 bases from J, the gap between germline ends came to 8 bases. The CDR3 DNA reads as TGCAGCGCTGGTTTTAACACTGAAGCTTTCTTT. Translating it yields CSAGFNTEAFF.

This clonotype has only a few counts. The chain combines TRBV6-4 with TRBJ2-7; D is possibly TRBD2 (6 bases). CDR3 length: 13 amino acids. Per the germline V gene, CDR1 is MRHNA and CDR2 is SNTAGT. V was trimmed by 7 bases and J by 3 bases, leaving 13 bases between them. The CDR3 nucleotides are TGTGCCAGCACCGACGAGGAGGGCTACGAGCAGTACTTC. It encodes CASTDEEGYEQYF.

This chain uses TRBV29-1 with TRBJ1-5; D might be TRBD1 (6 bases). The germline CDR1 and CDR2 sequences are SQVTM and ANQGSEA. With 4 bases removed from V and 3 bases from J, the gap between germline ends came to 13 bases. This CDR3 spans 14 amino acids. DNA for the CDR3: TGCAGCGTTGGGGACAATACCAACAATCAGCCCCAGCATTTT. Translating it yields CSVGDNTNNQPQHF.

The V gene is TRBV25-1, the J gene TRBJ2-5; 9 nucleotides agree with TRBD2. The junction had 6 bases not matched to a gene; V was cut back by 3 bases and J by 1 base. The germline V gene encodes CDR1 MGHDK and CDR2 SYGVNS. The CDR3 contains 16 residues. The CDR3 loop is CASSDNQRGAQETQYF. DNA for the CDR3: TGTGCCAGCAGTGACAACCAGCGGGGGGCCCAAGAGACCCAGTACTTC.

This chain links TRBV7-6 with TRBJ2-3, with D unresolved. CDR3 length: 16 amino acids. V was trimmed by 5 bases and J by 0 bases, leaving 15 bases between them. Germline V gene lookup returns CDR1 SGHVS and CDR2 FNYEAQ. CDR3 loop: CASSPRSGWSTDTQYF. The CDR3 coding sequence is TGTGCCAGCAGCCCCCGGTCCGGGTGGAGCACAGATACGCAGTATTTT.

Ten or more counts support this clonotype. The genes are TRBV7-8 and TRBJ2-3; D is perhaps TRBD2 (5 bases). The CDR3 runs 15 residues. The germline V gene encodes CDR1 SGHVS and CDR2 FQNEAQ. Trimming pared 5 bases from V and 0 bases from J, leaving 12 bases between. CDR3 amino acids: CASSPFPGSTDTQYF. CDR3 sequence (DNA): TGTGCCAGCAGCCCCTTCCCGGGAAGCACAGATACGCAGTATTTT. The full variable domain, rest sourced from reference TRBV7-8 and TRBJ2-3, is GAGVSQSPRYKVAKRGQDVALRCDPISGHVSLFWYQQALGQGPEFLTYFQNEAQLDKSGLPSDRFFAERPEGSVSTLKIQRTQQEDSAVYLCASSPFPGSTDTQYFGPGTRLTVL.

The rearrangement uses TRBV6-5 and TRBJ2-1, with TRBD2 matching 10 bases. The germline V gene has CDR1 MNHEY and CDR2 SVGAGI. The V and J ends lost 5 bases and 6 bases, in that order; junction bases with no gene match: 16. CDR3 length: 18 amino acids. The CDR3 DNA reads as TGTGCCAGCAGTCTGAACCCGAGACTAGCGGGTGAATTCAATGAGCAGTTCTTC. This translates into CASSLNPRLAGEFNEQFF.

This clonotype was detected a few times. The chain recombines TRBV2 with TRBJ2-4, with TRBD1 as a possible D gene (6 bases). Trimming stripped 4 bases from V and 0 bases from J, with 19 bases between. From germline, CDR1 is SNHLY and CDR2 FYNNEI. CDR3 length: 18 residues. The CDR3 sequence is CASSVSGDLKLAKNIQYF. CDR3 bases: TGTGCCAGCAGTGTATCAGGGGACCTGAAACTAGCCAAAAACATTCAGTACTTC.

The DNA for the CDR3 is TGTGCCAGCAGCCTACTTGGCGGCTCCTACAATGAGCAGTTCTTC. Its translation is CASSLLGGSYNEQFF. This sequence joins TRBV7-2 and TRBJ2-1, with no clear D. The CDR3 runs 15 residues. Deletions cut 5 bases from V and 0 bases from J, with 11 bases between. CDR1 is SGHTA and CDR2 is FQGNSA in the germline V gene.

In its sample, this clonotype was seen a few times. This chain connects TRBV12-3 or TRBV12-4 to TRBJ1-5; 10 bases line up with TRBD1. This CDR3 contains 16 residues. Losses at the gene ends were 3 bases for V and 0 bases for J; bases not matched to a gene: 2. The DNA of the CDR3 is TGTGCCAGCAGTTTGACAGGGGGCCGTAGCAATCAGCCCCAGCATTTT. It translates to CASSLTGGRSNQPQHF.